The 3 T cell receptor beta chains listed next were all sequenced from one sample in a study of circulating and synovial CD4+ cells in juvenile arthritis. Sequenced by immunoSEQ multiplex PCR; TCRdb stores in-frame clones only, minus some. The repertoire holds 25,000 to 35,000 clones, with around 93% as singletons. Sequencing was done on a sample of CD4+ T cells from blood. These receptors all come from a human donor with juvenile idiopathic arthritis.

J is TRBJ2-7 and V is TRBV27; TRBD1 is a possible D gene (6 bases). V shed 0 bases and J shed 3 bases, with 9 bases lying between them. CDR1 and CDR2 from the germline V gene are MNHEY and SMNVEV (reference sequence). The CDR3 runs 14 residues. CDR3 residues: CASSLSTGGYEQYF. The CDR3 DNA reads TGTGCCAGCAGTTTATCGACAGGAGGCTACGAGCAGTACTTC.

In DNA form, the CDR3 reads TGCGCCAGCAGCTTGGCCGGGACTAGCGGCTACGAGCAGTACTTC. It codes for CASSLAGTSGYEQYF. V is TRBV5-1 and J is TRBJ2-7; 11 nucleotides line up with TRBD2. The CDR3 extends over 15 amino acids. J was trimmed by 3 bases and V by 0 bases; bases with no gene match: 2. Germline V gives CDR1 SGHRS, CDR2 YFSETQ. The complete variable domain, with remaining parts taken from reference TRBV5-1 and TRBJ2-7, reads KAGVTQTPRYLIKTRGQQVTLSCSPISGHRSVSWYQQTPGQGLQFLFEYFSETQRNKGNFPGRFSGRQFSNSRSEMNVSTLELGDSALYLCASSLAGTSGYEQYFGPGTRLTVT.

This clone was detected only once. CDR3 DNA: TGCGCCAGCAGCTTGGGTGACAGGGGGGCAGATACGCAGTATTTT. It codes for CASSLGDRGADTQYF. The rearrangement uses TRBV5-1 and TRBJ2-3, with 9 bases matching TRBD1. Per germline, CDR1 SGHRS and CDR2 YFSETQ. The ends lost 0 bases at V and 4 bases at J; junction bases unmatched: 3. The CDR3 runs to 15 residues.